This record looks at one TCR beta chain sequence and its context. This entry comes from a study of control samples from healthy donors and cancer patients. Here immunoSEQ multiplex PCR was the method, and the copy in TCRdb shows in-frame clones only, minus some. The data contain some 99,000 clones, about 89% of them singletons. The CDR3 loop spans 14 amino acids. Losses at the gene ends were 0 bases for V and 9 bases for J; bases not matched to a gene: 3. Per germline, CDR1 SGHRS and CDR2 YFSETQ. The genes are TRBV5-1 and TRBJ2-1, with 10 bases identical to TRBD1. Source material: blood. This sequence was found in a woman aged 45-65 years in good health. The CDR3 sequence is CASSLGGQGSEQFF. The CDR3, as DNA: TGCGCCAGCAGCTTGGGGGGACAGGGGAGTGAGCAGTTCTTC.